The clone carrying this T cell receptor (beta chain) has a count of ten or more. Its antigen is undetermined. This sample is part of a study of T-cell reconstitution after alpha-beta-depleted transplantation in children. General study findings and limits: Reported findings indicate that, about two months after transplant, alpha-beta T cells came from several hundred expanded clones, which were derived from non-depleted graft cells.

This sample's TCRbeta library carried unique molecular identifier barcodes. TCRdb analysed the PCR reads with MiXCR anew, one entry per CDR3 protein. The sample carries over 150,000 distinct CDR3 sequences, 5% to 6.5% recorded once. Trimming left V 4 bases short and J 2 bases short, with 15 bases between. CDR3 length: 15 amino acids. The input for sequencing was PBMCs, taken before TCRalphabeta/CD19-depleted stem cell transplant. The receptor was derived from a girl under three years old with combined immunodeficiency, due to receive a stem cell transplant. This chain uses TRBV12-3 or TRBV12-4 with TRBJ2-7; D is possibly TRBD1 (5 bases). Here the CDR3 DNA reads TGTGCCAGCAGTTCCCCGACAGACCAACCCTACGAGCAGTACTTC. This translates into CASSSPTDQPYEQYF.